These T cell receptor beta chains were read from a single sample in a study of control samples from healthy donors and cancer patients. Sequencing was performed with immunoSEQ multiplex PCR; in TCRdb, only in-frame clones are kept and a portion is missing. The data show 150,000 to 160,000 clones, around 95% seen once. Sequences were obtained from blood. The receptors stem from a man aged 35 to 55 in good health. CDR3s include the opening cysteine and the closing phenylalanine or tryptophan. A D gene is named only where the DNA matches it firmly. Part of the rows lack a size; the others show once, few, many or a class for expanded clones.

clone_size j_call d_call v_call cdr3_nt cdr3_aa
NA TRBJ1-5 NA TRBV28 TGTGCCAGCAGAACCTTATTAGGGAATCAGCCCCAGCATTTT CASRTLLGNQPQHF
once TRBJ1-6 NA TRBV28 TGTGCCAGCAGCGCGGGGAATTCACCCCTCCACTTT CASSAGNSPLHF
once TRBJ2-3 TRBD1 TRBV7-2 TGTGCCAGCAGCCTGGACAGGGACGGGTCAGATACGCAGTATTTT CASSLDRDGSDTQYF
NA TRBJ1-5 NA TRBV5-6 TGTGCCAGCAGCTTGATGGGCCTAGTCAATCAGCCCCAGCATTTT CASSLMGLVNQPQHF
NA TRBJ2-2 TRBD2 TRBV5-1 TGCGCCAGCAGCTCCCCTAGCGGGGGAAACACCGGGGAGCTGTTTTTT CASSSPSGGNTGELFF
NA TRBJ2-7 NA TRBV5-6 TGTGCCAGCAGCTTGACAGGGGGGGAGGGAGAGCAGTACTTC CASSLTGGEGEQYF
once TRBJ1-1 TRBD1 TRBV5-4 TGTGCCAGCAGCTTGGGACAGGGTCCCACTGAAGCTTTCTTT CASSLGQGPTEAFF
NA TRBJ1-1 NA TRBV7-9 TGTGCCAGCAGCTTAGAAAGATTGGCTTTCTTT CASSLERLAFF
NA TRBJ1-1 NA TRBV6-5 TGTGCCAGCACCCCAGGAGTTTTGGGCATTGAAGCTTTCTTT CASTPGVLGIEAFF
NA TRBJ1-4 NA TRBV30 TGTGCCTGGAGGCCCCACAGCTTAAATGAAAAACTGTTTTTT CAWRPHSLNEKLFF
NA TRBJ2-1 NA TRBV19 TGTGCCAGTAGTATAGGTCAGGGAGCCTACAATGAGCAGTTCTTC CASSIGQGAYNEQFF
NA TRBJ1-2 NA TRBV5-4 TGTGCCAGCAGCTCCCCAACGAGGGTGGACTATGGCTACACCTTC CASSSPTRVDYGYTF
NA TRBJ1-6 NA TRBV20-1 TGCAGTGCTAGTCCCCGTGGAGGGATTTATAATTCACCCCTCCACTTT CSASPRGGIYNSPLHF
NA TRBJ1-2 NA TRBV13 TGTGCCAGCAGCTCCTCAGTGGGCCCCCTAAAGGGCTACACCTTC CASSSSVGPLKGYTF
NA TRBJ2-1 NA TRBV7-2 TGTGCCAGCAGCTTGGGGACGCCCGGGCTAGCGAATGGGCAGTTCTTC CASSLGTPGLANGQFF
NA TRBJ2-7 NA TRBV7-9 TGTGCCAGCAGCTCGACAGACTCCTACGAGCAGTACTTC CASSSTDSYEQYF
NA TRBJ1-5 NA TRBV21-1 TGTGCCAGCAGCAGCTACAGGGAAAGGTGGAATCAGCCCCAGCATTTT CASSSYRERWNQPQHF
NA TRBJ2-7 NA TRBV6-6 TGTGCCAGCTGGGAGGGGGCCTCCTACGAGCAGTACTTC CASWEGASYEQYF
NA TRBJ1-2 NA TRBV12-5 TGTGCTAGTGGTTTGGACTCGGGATTGTTCGGGGACAAAACTAACTATGGCTACACCTTC CASGLDSGLFGDKTNYGYTF
NA TRBJ1-5 NA TRBV5-8 TGTGCCAACATCCCTGTCGTCGGGTCAGGGGCCGACCGGGTCAAGCCCCAGCATTTT CANIPVVGSGADRVKPQHF
NA TRBJ1-2 NA TRBV19 TGTGCCAGTAGTATGGGGGGTGTTGGCTACACCTTC CASSMGGVGYTF
NA TRBJ2-7 NA TRBV28 TGTGCCAGCAGTTCCCCGGGGCACTCCTACGAGCAGTACTTC CASSSPGHSYEQYF
NA TRBJ1-2 NA TRBV28 TGTGCCAGCAGTCCAATTGGGGACACCTACTATGGCTACACCTTC CASSPIGDTYYGYTF
NA TRBJ2-7 NA TRBV6-5 TGTGCCAGCAGTTGGACAGGAGGGAGCGAGCAGTACTTC CASSWTGGSEQYF
NA TRBJ2-1 NA TRBV7-2 TGTGCCAGCAGCTTAGTTTTGGGGGGCGGAGGGCAGTTCTTC CASSLVLGGGGQFF
NA TRBJ1-2 TRBD1 TRBV5-4 TGTGCCAGCAGCTTGGAGCTGGGACAGGGGTCTGGCTACACCTTC CASSLELGQGSGYTF
NA TRBJ1-2 TRBD1 TRBV5-1 TGCGCCAGCAGCTTCTACGGCAGGGGGGACTATGGCTACACCTTC CASSFYGRGDYGYTF
NA TRBJ1-1 NA TRBV30 TGTGCCTGGAGTGTCGGTACTGAAGCTTTCTTT CAWSVGTEAFF
NA TRBJ2-1 NA TRBV5-4 TGTGCCAGCAGCTTGGGCCTTTACAATGAGCAGTTCTTC CASSLGLYNEQFF
NA TRBJ2-1 NA TRBV11-3 TGTGCCAGCGGTGAAGGGGGTTGGGGGGCCGAGCAGTTCTTC CASGEGGWGAEQFF
NA TRBJ2-7 NA TRBV30 TGTGCCTGGACCCCCGGTGGCTACGAGCAGTACTTC CAWTPGGYEQYF
NA TRBJ2-7 TRBD1 TRBV5-1 TGCGCCAGCAGCTTCACAGGGGGCTTAGACGAGCAGTACTTC CASSFTGGLDEQYF
NA TRBJ2-1 NA TRBV19 TGTGCCAGTAGTATCGGAGGCAAAAGTACTGAGCAGTTCTTC CASSIGGKSTEQFF
NA TRBJ1-1 NA TRBV6-4 TGTGCCAGCAGTGCTACAGGCACCACTGAAGCTTTCTTT CASSATGTTEAFF
NA TRBJ1-1 TRBD1 TRBV3-1/TRBV3-2 TGTGCCAGCAGGCCTCGACAGGGGAACACTGAAGCTTTCTTT CASRPRQGNTEAFF
few TRBJ1-5 NA TRBV5-8 TGTGCCAGCAGCTTGGGCCAGGGTGATCAGCCCCAGCATTTT CASSLGQGDQPQHF
few TRBJ2-1 TRBD1 TRBV9 TGTGCCAGCAGCACACAGGGGAGTGAGCAGTTCTTC CASSTQGSEQFF
NA TRBJ1-4 NA TRBV5-4 TGTGCCAGCAGCTTGGGTGCAACTAATGAAAAACTGTTTTTT CASSLGATNEKLFF
NA TRBJ2-1 NA TRBV5-4 TGTGCCAGCAGCCTCCAGAACTACAATGAGCAGTTCTTC CASSLQNYNEQFF
NA TRBJ1-2 NA TRBV5-1 TGCGCCAGCAGCTTAGAACTTAACTATGGCTACACCTTC CASSLELNYGYTF
NA TRBJ2-5 TRBD2 TRBV5-1 TGCGCCAGCAGCTTGGGTCGGGGGGACCCATTGGAGACCCAGTACTTC CASSLGRGDPLETQYF
NA TRBJ1-6 NA TRBV30 TGTGCCTGGAGGCGAAGTGGTAATTCACCCCTCCACTTT CAWRRSGNSPLHF
NA TRBJ2-2 NA TRBV3-1/TRBV3-2 TGTGCCACCCGGGGAGCGAGTGGCGGGGAGCTGTTTTTT CATRGASGGELFF
NA TRBJ1-1 TRBD1 TRBV6-5 TGTGCCAGCAGCGTCGGGACAGGGGATAAAGTAGCTTTCTTT CASSVGTGDKVAFF
NA TRBJ1-2 TRBD1 TRBV5-5 TGTGCCAGCAGCCAGGACAGGGGGCGCGGCTACACCTTC CASSQDRGRGYTF
NA TRBJ2-5 NA TRBV27 TGTGCCAGCAAAAAAGCAGGCGATCCAGGAGCTTCCGAGTACTTC CASKKAGDPGASEYF
NA TRBJ1-2 TRBD1 TRBV30 TGTGCCTGGAGTCGACAGGGGACCTATGGCTACACCTTC CAWSRQGTYGYTF
once TRBJ1-1 NA TRBV19 TGTGCCAGTAGTATCGTAGGGAGTCAAGCTTTCTTT CASSIVGSQAFF
NA TRBJ2-5 NA TRBV11-2 TGTGCCAGCAGCGCGTCCTTAGGGAGGGAGACCCAGTACTTC CASSASLGRETQYF
NA TRBJ1-6 NA TRBV30 TGTGCCTGGAGTGTACGGGCAGCGGGTAATTCACCCCTCCACTTT CAWSVRAAGNSPLHF
NA TRBJ1-2 NA TRBV6-6 TGTGCCAGCAGTAATTTACTACGGGGAGTCTATGGCTACACCTTC CASSNLLRGVYGYTF
NA TRBJ1-5 TRBD1 TRBV30 TGTGCCTGGACCAAGCAGGGGGCTAGTCAGCCCCAGCATTTT CAWTKQGASQPQHF
NA TRBJ1-5 NA TRBV19 TGTGCCAGTAGTCTACAGGGCTCTAGCAATCAGCCCCAGCATTTT CASSLQGSSNQPQHF